This T cell receptor (beta chain) emerged from a study of tumor-infiltrating lymphocytes in primary liver carcinoma. Overall study findings and caveats: There was no comparison of CD4+ and CD8+ repertoires, as samples were bulk unsorted.

This clonotype was observed a handful of times. Its antigen remains unknown. The study extracted blood RNA from unsorted whole blood and also extracted germline DNA. A constant-region primer primed TCR beta cDNA synthesis from roughly 510 ng of total RNA. Three rounds of nested multiplex PCR with slightly modified ARM-PCR produced TCR beta libraries. Two initial PCR rounds of about 11 cycles each paired TRBV1-TRBV30 forward primers with a C-beta reverse primer. TCRdb passed the multiplex PCR reads through MiXCR, listing each CDR3 protein once. The data contain some 180,000 distinct CDR3 sequences, 60% of them seen just once; the ten biggest clones take up about 70%. V was trimmed by 5 bases and J by 3 bases, leaving 14 bases between them. This CDR3 contains 14 residues.

This clonotype was sampled from a man aged 40-55 years with primary liver carcinoma and hepatitis B virus infection. V usage is TRBV12-3 or TRBV12-4 and J usage is TRBJ2-7; D ambiguous. Input material: peripheral blood. This CDR3 reads CASSDNRAYYEQYF. The DNA of the CDR3 is TGTGCCAGCAGTGATAACCGGGCCTACTACGAGCAGTACTTC.